Listed here are 20 T cell receptor beta chains from one sample, sequenced in a study of blood T cell repertoires in COVID-19. Sequenced by immunoSEQ multiplex PCR; TCRdb stores in-frame clones only, minus some. The table has 150,000 or so clones, around 89% seen once. The source material was PBMCs or T cells enriched from blood (not recorded which). These receptors were obtained from a woman in her 30s with acute COVID-19.

The rearrangement links TRBV9 to TRBJ1-2, with 7 bases matching TRBD1. This CDR3 spans 14 amino acids. Per germline, CDR1 SGDLS and CDR2 YYNGEE. The V segment lost 3 bases and the J segment 8 bases; nucleotides outside the gene matches: 10. In DNA form, the CDR3 reads TGTGCCAGCAGCGCGGGACAGCAGACAGGAGGCTACACCTTC. Protein: CASSAGQQTGGYTF.

V usage is TRBV7-2 and J usage is TRBJ2-7; the match to TRBD1 covers 7 bases. CDR1 SGHTA and CDR2 FQGNSA come from the germline V gene. V dropped 5 bases and J dropped 5; count of bases not matched to a gene: 9. CDR3 length: 14 amino acids. CDR3 loop: CASSGLTGSDEQYF. CDR3 DNA sequence: TGTGCCAGCAGCGGCCTGACAGGGAGCGACGAGCAGTACTTC.

The chain links TRBV28 to TRBJ2-7, with 7 bases matching TRBD1. CDR1 is MDHEN, CDR2 SYDVKM, per germline. V lost 5 bases to trimming and J lost 3 bases; unmatched junction nucleotides: 4. The CDR3 is 13 amino acids. The CDR3 nucleotides are TGTGCCAGCAGTCCCCGACAGGGCTACGAGCAGTACTTC. Amino acid sequence: CASSPRQGYEQYF. Together with reference TRBV28 and TRBJ2-7, the CDR3 gives the full variable domain: DVKVTQSSRYLVKRTGEKVFLECVQDMDHENMFWYRQDPGLGLRLIYFSYDVKMKEKGDIPEGYSVSREKKERFSLILESASTNQTSMYLCASSPRQGYEQYFGPGTRLTVT.

The rearrangement uses TRBV18 and TRBJ2-7; 7 bases match TRBD2. CDR1 KGHSH and CDR2 LQKENI come from the germline V gene. CDR3 length equals 14 residues. V shed 1 base and J 2 bases; nucleotides not matched to a gene: 2. The CDR3 reads CASSPLREAYEQYF. The CDR3, as DNA: TGTGCCAGCTCACCACTACGGGAGGCCTACGAGCAGTACTTC. Using reference TRBV18 and TRBJ2-7 for the parts outside the CDR3, the full variable domain is NAGVMQNPRHLVRRRGQEARLRCSPMKGHSHVYWYRQLPEEGLKFMVYLQKENIIDESGMPKERFSAEFPKEGPSILRIQQVVRGDSAAYFCASSPLREAYEQYFGPGTRLTVT.

In this sample, this clone turned up once. The CDR3 DNA reads as TGTGCCAGCTCACAAACTCTCCTTCTGGAGACCCAGTACTTC. Its protein product is CASSQTLLLETQYF. The J gene is TRBJ2-5, the V gene TRBV18; D remains ambiguous. Germline V gene data show CDR1 as KGHSH and CDR2 as LQKENI. The V gene lost 4 bases and the J gene lost 5 bases, with 14 bases spanning the gap. The CDR3 contains 14 residues.

This chain joins TRBV18 and TRBJ1-1, with TRBD1 matching 8 bases. This CDR3 has 14 amino acids. Germline V gene data show CDR1 as KGHSH and CDR2 as LQKENI. Trimming took 3 bases from V and 0 from J; bases not matched to a gene: 0. This CDR3 is CASSPDRVNTEAFF. CDR3 bases: TGTGCCAGCTCACCGGACAGGGTGAACACTGAAGCTTTCTTT.

The V call is TRBV18, the J call TRBJ1-3; D may be TRBD1 (5 bases). CDR1 and CDR2 from the germline V gene are KGHSH and LQKENI. The CDR3 is made up of 15 amino acids. V lost 3 bases to trimming and J lost 6 bases, with 15 bases between them. In nucleotides, the CDR3 is TGTGCCAGCTCACCCCAGGGAACAACAGAAAACACCATATATTTT. This translates into CASSPQGTTENTIYF.

This clone has a handful of counts. This chain connects TRBV27 to TRBJ1-6, with 7 bases lining up with TRBD1. CDR1 and CDR2 from the germline V gene are MNHEY and SMNVEV (reference sequence). CDR3 length: 16 residues. J was trimmed by 8 bases and V by 2 bases; bases with no gene match: 9. CDR3 DNA sequence: TGTGCCAGCAGTTTAGAGGGGGCTGTTGATTATTCACCCCTCCACTTT. Its protein is CASSLEGAVDYSPLHF.

The chain employs TRBV28 and TRBJ1-3, with no clear D. The CDR3 is 13 amino acids. Trimming pared 7 bases from V and 4 bases from J, leaving 11 bases between. Germline loops: CDR1 MDHEN, CDR2 SYDVKM. The CDR3 region has the DNA TGTGCCAGCATTCGGTTTTCCGGAAACACCATATATTTT. Amino acid sequence: CASIRFSGNTIYF.

The chain links TRBV4-3 to TRBJ2-5; D possibly corresponds to TRBD1 (5 bases). V lost 0 bases to trimming and J lost 4 bases, with 9 bases between them. The CDR3 totals 14 residues. The germline CDR1 and CDR2 sequences are LGHNA and YSLEER. DNA of the CDR3: TGCGCCAGCAGCCAAGAGCCAGGGTCAGAGACCCAGTACTTC. Its protein product is CASSQEPGSETQYF.

This clone has just one count. The V and J genes are TRBV19 and TRBJ2-1; D call uncertain. Germline V gene sequence: CDR1 LNHDA, CDR2 SQIVND (reference sequence). CDR3 size: 11 residues. Trimming removed 4 bases at V and 8 bases at J, with 6 bases between. CDR3 in DNA: TGTGCCAGTAGTAGGCTGGATGAGCAGTTCTTC. Its protein is CASSRLDEQFF.

The chain links TRBV3-1 (or the pseudogene TRBV3-2) to TRBJ2-3, with 15 positions matching TRBD2. J lost 4 bases, V lost 4 bases, and 9 bases had no gene match. The CDR3 extends over 18 amino acids. Per the germline V gene, CDR1 is LGHDT and CDR2 is YNNKEL (reference sequence). DNA of the CDR3: TGTGCCAGCAGCCGCGGACTAGCGGGAGGGCTTGGGGCAGATACGCAGTATTTT. Translated: CASSRGLAGGLGADTQYF.

The V call is TRBV5-4, the J call TRBJ2-1; 10 nucleotides match TRBD2. The CDR3 totals 16 residues. Unmatched junction bases numbered 8, after V lost 4 bases and J lost 4 bases. Germline CDR1 is SGHNT and CDR2 is YYREEE (reference sequence). The CDR3 loop reads CASSPHGTSVYNEQFF. The CDR3 coding sequence is TGTGCCAGCAGCCCCCACGGGACTAGCGTTTACAATGAGCAGTTCTTC.

The rearrangement uses TRBV6-2 or TRBV6-3 and TRBJ1-5; 7 bases are a match to TRBD1. The CDR3 contains 19 residues. The V gene's germline CDR1 is MNHEY and CDR2 SVGEGT. J lost 1 base, V lost 0 bases, and 12 bases had no gene match. This chain's CDR3 is CASSYSPRVGTESNQPQHF. CDR3 bases: TGTGCCAGCAGTTACTCCCCTAGGGTTGGGACAGAGAGCAATCAGCCCCAGCATTTT.

This clone was observed a single time. The CDR3 DNA sequence: TGTGCCAGCAGTGAACAGCGAGATACGCAGTATTTT. As protein: CASSEQRDTQYF. This chain links TRBV6-1 with TRBJ2-3; D uncertain. CDR3 length equals 12 residues. The germline CDR1 and CDR2 sequences are MNHNS and SASEGT. V gave up 2 bases and J gave up 5 bases, with 5 bases separating them.

The chain has TRBV6-2 or TRBV6-3 and TRBJ2-2; possibly TRBD1 for D (6 bases). The length of the CDR3 is 15 residues. V was trimmed by 2 bases and J by 7 bases, leaving 14 bases between them. The V gene's germline CDR1 is MNHEY and CDR2 SVGEGT. CDR3 nucleotides: TGTGCCAGCAGTTACGTCACAGGGTGGAACGGGGAGCTGTTTTTT. This translates into CASSYVTGWNGELFF.

The V gene is TRBV19, the J gene TRBJ1-5; no reliable D call. The V end lost 6 bases, the J end lost 0 bases, and 15 bases lay between the germline ends. Per the germline V gene, CDR1 is LNHDA and CDR2 is SQIVND (reference sequence). This CDR3 contains 16 residues. The CDR3 sequence is CASRPSSYYSNQPQHF. The CDR3 nucleotides are TGTGCCAGTAGACCATCCTCCTATTATAGCAATCAGCCCCAGCATTTT. The whole variable domain, filled in from reference TRBV19 and TRBJ1-5, reads DGGITQSPKYLFRKEGQNVTLSCEQNLNHDAMYWYRQDPGQGLRLIYYSQIVNDFQKGDIAEGYSVSREKKESFPLTVTSAQKNPTAFYLCASRPSSYYSNQPQHFGDGTRLSIL.

The chain couples TRBV28 to TRBJ2-5; no firm D call. V gave up 6 bases and J gave up 7 bases, with 12 bases separating them. Germline loops: CDR1 MDHEN, CDR2 SYDVKM. The CDR3 has 12 residues. In DNA, the CDR3 is TGTGCCAGCAGCCGTACCCCAGGGACCCAGTACTTC. It translates to CASSRTPGTQYF.

The chain uses TRBV28 and TRBJ1-5; 9 nucleotides agree with TRBD1. This CDR3 comprises 15 residues. The V segment lost 6 bases and the J segment 5 bases; nucleotides outside the gene matches: 8. Germline values: CDR1 MDHEN, CDR2 SYDVKM. The CDR3, as DNA: TGTGCCAGCAGCCGACCGGGACAGGGATATCAGCCCCAGCATTTT. As protein: CASSRPGQGYQPQHF.

CDR3 region: CASSLGSAHGYTF. DNA of the CDR3: TGCGCCAGCAGCTTGGGCAGCGCCCATGGCTACACCTTC. This sequence joins TRBV5-1 and TRBJ1-2; D is uncertain. The V and J ends lost 0 bases and 6 bases respectively, with 9 bases between them. Germline lookup yields CDR1 SGHRS and CDR2 YFSETQ. This CDR3 has 13 residues.